Following are 29 T cell receptor beta chains from one sample sequenced in a study of identical twins. TCRdb re-analysed the 5' RACE reads in MiXCR, keeping a single row per CDR3 protein. Among roughly 540,000 distinct CDR3 sequences listed, about 20% were seen once. A further study also used this sample, focusing on T cells expressing NK-cell markers.

The sequenced sample consisted of CD4+ T cells sorted from blood. Receptors were obtained from a young woman in good health.

This rearrangement joins TRBV5-6 to TRBJ2-7; D might be TRBD1 or TRBD2, each matching 5 bases. CDR1 and CDR2 (germline): SGHDT, YYEEEE. This CDR3 has 14 residues. The germline V and J ends were trimmed by 2 bases and 7 bases, with 16 bases remaining between them. CDR3 loop: CASSLTGTLWEQYF. CDR3 coding DNA: TGTGCCAGCAGCTTAACCGGGACCCTATGGGAGCAGTACTTC.

The chain recombines TRBV20-1 with TRBJ2-1; TRBD2 matches at 12 bases. This CDR3 comprises 16 residues. V shed 0 bases and J 4 bases; nucleotides not matched to a gene: 4. The germline CDR1 and CDR2 sequences are DFQATT and SNEGSKA (reference sequence). The CDR3 nucleotides are TGCAGTGCTAGAGACTTCGGACTAGCGGGGTACAATGAGCAGTTCTTC. This sequence encodes CSARDFGLAGYNEQFF.

The V and J genes are TRBV5-1 and TRBJ2-5; 9 bases line up with TRBD2. The V segment lost 3 bases and the J segment 4 bases; nucleotides outside the gene matches: 19. Germline-derived CDR1 and CDR2 are SGHRS and YFSETQ. The CDR3 contains 19 residues. Here the CDR3 DNA reads TGCGCCAGCAGCTGGAACTTCGGAGGTAGCGGGGGCCAGGTAGAGACCCAGTACTTC. Protein sequence: CASSWNFGGSGGQVETQYF. The whole variable domain, filled in from reference TRBV5-1 and TRBJ2-5, reads KAGVTQTPRYLIKTRGQQVTLSCSPISGHRSVSWYQQTPGQGLQFLFEYFSETQRNKGNFPGRFSGRQFSNSRSEMNVSTLELGDSALYLCASSWNFGGSGGQVETQYFGPGTRLLVL.

J is TRBJ1-1 and V is TRBV5-6, with 7 bases fitting TRBD1. Trimming took 1 base from V and 11 from J; bases not matched to a gene: 5. Per germline, CDR1 SGHDT and CDR2 YYEEEE. This CDR3 region has 12 residues. CDR3 DNA sequence: TGTGCCAGCAGCTTGAGAGCAGGGGGGGCTTTCTTT. Its translation: CASSLRAGGAFF.

This clonotype was counted only a few times. The genes are TRBV5-1 and TRBJ1-1; TRBD1 might be the D (5 bases). The CDR3 is 15 residues long. V was pared by 0 bases and J by 2 bases, with 11 bases between. Per germline, CDR1 SGHRS and CDR2 YFSETQ. The CDR3 here is CASSLVTGPNTEAFF. DNA for the CDR3: TGCGCCAGCAGCTTGGTTACGGGACCCAACACTGAAGCTTTCTTT.

The table lists this clonotype with many counts. Germline and junction disagree at one end, which may indicate a read error. The chain carries TRBV5-1 and TRBJ2-7, with 7 positions matching TRBD1. CDR1 and CDR2 (germline): SGHRS, YFSETQ. The CDR3 is made up of 12 amino acids. CDR3 nucleotides: TGCGCCAGCAGCGGGTCCGGGACAGTCTTATCTTTC. This sequence encodes CASSGSGTVLSF.

CDR3 sequence reads: CASTRSGGPNEQFF. The DNA for the CDR3 is TGTGCCAGCACAAGGAGCGGGGGGCCCAATGAGCAGTTCTTC. The gene calls are TRBV12-3 or TRBV12-4 and TRBJ2-1; TRBD2 agrees at 9 bases. V trimming: 7 bases; J trimming: 6 bases; junction bases outside the gene matches: 7. The CDR3 runs to 14 residues.

The chain has TRBV4-2 and TRBJ2-7; TRBD1 matches at 10 bases. V trimming: 4 bases; J trimming: 9 bases; junction bases outside the gene matches: 15. Germline values: CDR1 LGHNA, CDR2 YNFKEQ. The CDR3 totals 16 residues. The CDR3 DNA sequence: TGTGCCAGCAGCCCACCTCCGGGGGACAGGGGTGGTGCGCAGTACTTC. It is translated as CASSPPPGDRGGAQYF.

This clonotype has a handful of counts. The chain is built from TRBV7-9 and TRBJ2-2, with D possibly being TRBD1 (7 bases). Per germline, CDR1 SEHNR and CDR2 FQNEAQ (reference sequence). The germline V and J ends were trimmed by 5 bases and 5 bases, with 18 bases remaining between them. This CDR3 spans 16 amino acids. The DNA for the CDR3 is TGTGCCAGCAGCCTCACGCTGCAGGGGGGAACCGGGGAGCTGTTTTTT. Translated: CASSLTLQGGTGELFF.

This clonotype has only a few counts. The rearrangement uses TRBV19 and TRBJ2-3; D may be TRBD1 or TRBD2 (5 bases each). Trimming pared 7 bases from V and 10 bases from J, leaving 21 bases between. The CDR3 has 14 residues. CDR1 LNHDA and CDR2 SQIVND come from the germline V gene (reference sequence). The CDR3 DNA sequence: TGTGCCAGTACTTATAGATCCAGGGAGCTTCCGCAGTATTTT. Its protein is CASTYRSRELPQYF.

The J gene is TRBJ1-1, the V gene TRBV6-2 or TRBV6-3; no clear D. Trimming shortened V by 2 bases and J by 4 bases, and 14 bases separated the two germline ends. Germline V gives CDR1 MNHEY, CDR2 SVGEGT. This CDR3 is 15 amino acids long. CDR3 loop: CASSYPGPRITEAFF. The CDR3 DNA reads as TGTGCCAGCAGTTACCCCGGGCCCAGAATCACTGAAGCTTTCTTT.

This clonotype was picked up a small number of times. The V and J genes are TRBV6-5 and TRBJ2-7; D is possibly TRBD2 (6 bases). The ends were cut back, 4 bases at V and 3 bases at J, with 13 bases in the middle. The germline CDR1 and CDR2 sequences are MNHEY and SVGAGI. The CDR3 sequence is 14 residues long. The DNA of the CDR3 is TGTGCCAGCAGTTGGACCGGGACTTACTACGAGCAGTACTTC. Translation gives CASSWTGTYYEQYF.

This rearrangement joins TRBV30 to TRBJ1-1; no definite D call. The CDR3 contains 13 residues. The ends were cut back, 3 bases at V and 6 bases at J, with 14 bases in the middle. CDR1 GTSNPN and CDR2 SVGIG come from the germline V gene (reference sequence). The CDR3 region has the DNA TGTGCCTGGAGCCTAAGGTGGAGACCTGAAGCTTTCTTT. It codes for CAWSLRWRPEAFF.

This clonotype was seen a handful of times. This chain links TRBV7-9 with TRBJ2-1; no definite D call. The V gene's germline CDR1 is SEHNR and CDR2 FQNEAQ (reference sequence). V was shortened by 6 bases and J by 5 bases, with 17 bases between the two germline ends. The CDR3 runs to 15 residues. CDR3 protein: CASRQRASPNNEQFF. The CDR3 DNA reads TGTGCCAGCAGACAACGGGCCTCACCAAACAATGAGCAGTTCTTC.

This rearrangement joins TRBV5-1 to TRBJ1-1; 7 bases fit TRBD1. Germline V gives CDR1 SGHRS, CDR2 YFSETQ. This CDR3 spans 16 amino acids. Trimming cost V 2 bases and J 1 base; bases outside gene matches: 8. CDR3 residues: CASSFEGARKNTEAFF. CDR3 DNA sequence: TGCGCCAGCAGCTTCGAGGGGGCCCGGAAGAACACTGAAGCTTTCTTT.

This clonotype was seen ten or more times. The V gene is TRBV12-3 or TRBV12-4, the J gene TRBJ2-7; D unclear. This CDR3 contains 14 residues. V lost 6 bases and J lost 4, with 16 bases in between. The CDR3 protein is CASSDGGGRYEQYF. The DNA of the CDR3 is TGTGCCAGCAGCGACGGTGGTGGTAGGTACGAGCAGTACTTC.

CDR3: CSVRAGGQQFF. DNA of the CDR3: TGCAGTGTTCGAGCGGGGGGGCAACAGTTCTTC. The chain joins TRBV20-1 to TRBJ2-1; 10 bases agree with TRBD2. Germline assignment: CDR1 DFQATT and CDR2 SNEGSKA (reference sequence). This CDR3 spans 11 amino acids. V shed 7 bases and J 13 bases; nucleotides not matched to a gene: 7.

The chain carries TRBV18 and TRBJ2-1, with D unclear. Trimming cost V 0 bases and J 12 bases, with 12 bases left between them. Germline loops: CDR1 KGHSH, CDR2 LQKENI. The length of the CDR3 is 13 residues. Here the CDR3 reads CASSPPSEEGQFF. CDR3 nucleotide sequence: TGTGCCAGCTCACCACCTTCCGAAGAAGGGCAGTTCTTC.

This clonotype was recorded many times. The chain employs TRBV12-3 or TRBV12-4 and TRBJ2-5; a weak D match, TRBD2 (6 bases). This CDR3 is 13 amino acids long. V lost 2 bases to trimming and J lost 5 bases, with 9 bases between them. In nucleotides, the CDR3 is TGTGCCAGCAGTTTACGCGGGACCGAGACCCAGTACTTC. It translates to CASSLRGTETQYF.

This clonotype has a handful of counts. The CDR3 protein is CASSSFGGPRLGQFF. The CDR3 DNA reads as TGTGCCAGCAGCTCTTTCGGGGGCCCTCGTTTAGGGCAGTTCTTC. V gene TRBV7-9 combines with J gene TRBJ2-1; D is possibly TRBD1 or TRBD2 (6 bases each). V was trimmed by 4 bases and J by 12 bases, leaving 22 bases between them. Germline lookup yields CDR1 SEHNR and CDR2 FQNEAQ (reference sequence). This CDR3 has 15 amino acids.

This clonotype was recorded at least ten times. The chain links TRBV6-2 or TRBV6-3 to TRBJ1-1, with D unresolved. Germline lookup yields CDR1 MNHEY and CDR2 SVGEGT. The CDR3 has 12 amino acids. Trimming shortened V by 5 bases and J by 3 bases, and 7 bases separated the two germline ends. The CDR3 nucleotides are TGTGCCAGCAGTCCCCCGTACACTGAAGCTTTCTTT. Translation gives CASSPPYTEAFF.

This clonotype was observed a few times. The chain is built from TRBV6-6 and TRBJ1-2; perhaps TRBD1 as D (5 bases). Germline CDR1 is MNHNY and CDR2 is SVGAGI (reference sequence). CDR3 length: 13 residues. Trimming left V 6 bases short and J 4 bases short, with 12 bases between. The CDR3 nucleotides are TGTGCCAGCAGCTTCGCGGGGGTCTATGGCTACACCTTC. Translation: CASSFAGVYGYTF.

The chain recombines TRBV6-1 with TRBJ1-4; 10 positions agree with TRBD1. Losses at the gene ends were 4 bases for V and 8 bases for J; bases not matched to a gene: 4. The germline gives CDR1 MNHNS, CDR2 SASEGT. The CDR3 extends over 14 amino acids. The CDR3 DNA reads TGTGCCAGCAGTGTGACAGGGGGCAAAGAAAAACTGTTTTTT. This encodes CASSVTGGKEKLFF.

DNA of the CDR3: TGTGCCAGCAGCCTCGTCTGGACTAGCGGGAAGATCACAGATACGCAGTATTTT. This translates into CASSLVWTSGKITDTQYF. The chain carries TRBV2 and TRBJ2-3, with 12 bases aligning to TRBD2. Per the germline V gene, CDR1 is SNHLY and CDR2 is FYNNEI. The CDR3 totals 18 residues. After removal of 6 bases from V and 2 bases from J, the junction contained 12 bases not matched to a gene.

This clonotype was seen a few times. The V and J genes are TRBV29-1 and TRBJ1-1; 9 bases match TRBD1. The CDR3 has 15 amino acids. Germline loops: CDR1 SQVTM, CDR2 ANQGSEA. Trimming cost V 6 bases and J 0 bases; bases outside gene matches: 8. CDR3 bases: TGCAGCGTCGTCCCGGGACAGGGTATGAACACTGAAGCTTTCTTT. Its translation: CSVVPGQGMNTEAFF.

The V gene is TRBV5-1, the J gene TRBJ1-1; D possibly corresponds to TRBD1 (5 bases). Trimming shortened V by 0 bases and J by 7 bases, and 10 bases separated the two germline ends. Germline CDR1 and CDR2: SGHRS and YFSETQ. The CDR3 has 13 residues. In DNA, the CDR3 is TGCGCCAGCAGCTTGGCCAGGGTGGGTGAAGCTTTCTTT. It specifies CASSLARVGEAFF.

This clonotype occurred a few times. V and J are TRBV7-2 and TRBJ1-1, with D possibly being TRBD1 (6 bases). The CDR3 runs 15 residues. In germline, CDR1 is SGHTA, CDR2 FQGNSA. V was pared by 4 bases and J by 1 base, with 13 bases between. CDR3 loop: CASSWYRAANTEAFF. CDR3 in DNA: TGTGCCAGCAGCTGGTACAGGGCCGCGAACACTGAAGCTTTCTTT.

This chain links TRBV20-1 with TRBJ2-5; D could derive from TRBD1 or TRBD2 (5 bases each). There are 12 residues in the CDR3. Germline lookup yields CDR1 DFQATT and CDR2 SNEGSKA (reference sequence). Trimming left V 5 bases short and J 5 bases short, with 12 bases between. The CDR3 nucleotides are TGCAGTGCTGGGGACCGGCCGGAGACCCAGTACTTC. Translating it yields CSAGDRPETQYF.

The chain couples TRBV28 to TRBJ2-7; 10 bases map to TRBD1. Trimming took 4 bases from V and 4 from J; bases not matched to a gene: 7. This CDR3 comprises 15 residues. From germline, CDR1 is MDHEN and CDR2 SYDVKM. This CDR3 is CASSSTGTGVYEQYF. In DNA form, the CDR3 reads TGTGCCAGCAGTTCTACCGGGACAGGGGTGTACGAGCAGTACTTC.